What follows describes a single TCR beta chain. The antigen remains unidentified. This table comes from immunoSEQ multiplex PCR, and its TCRdb copy is limited to in-frame clones, with some not included. The sample has over 90,000 clones; roughly 89% are singletons. The data originate from a study of graft-versus-host responses after intestinal transplantation. Study-level background: Anti-thymocyte globulin was used for induction in all recipients, who then took tacrolimus and steroids for 2 to 4 years. Study-wide results and caveats: Allografts from individuals with graft-donor T cell macrochimerism displayed high graft-versus-host to host-versus-graft clonal ratios.

This CDR3 comprises 13 residues. V lost 1 base and J 6 bases, leaving 9 bases between the germline ends. Germline-derived CDR1 and CDR2 are MNHEY and SMNVEV (reference sequence). The chain uses TRBV27 and TRBJ2-5; D is uncertain. The sequenced sample was unstimulated CD4+ T cells sorted from spleen or lymph node cells, obtained before transplant. The clonotype was recovered from a human donor who was the organ donor for an intestinal transplant. DNA of the CDR3: TGTGCCAGCAGTTTATGGCCCCGAAAGACCCAGTACTTC. Its translation: CASSLWPRKTQYF.